This T cell receptor (beta chain) emerged from a study of human T cells and chemical hapten exposure. The overall study: Patients were given diphenylcyclopropenone on the scalp weekly across the approximately 25-week study.

Sample time point: patch test 1, 2 weeks after DPC sensitization. Treatment meaning: therapeutic diphenylcyclopropenone sensitization with weekly scalp DPC. TCRdb re-called the RACE reads through MiXCR, storing one row per CDR3 protein. The sample consists of 380,000 or so distinct CDR3 sequences, approximately 4.4% of them appearing once. Many counts were recorded for this clonotype. The sample consisted of whole blood, taken in connection with sensitization to the hapten diphenylcyclopropenone (DPC). The TCR originated in a woman aged 50 to 65 with alopecia areata. Some clones in this sample may be carry-over from other donors' samples.

CDR3 DNA: TGTGCCAGCAGCACGCGGGCAGCTCAAAGGAACACCGGGGAGCTGTTTTTT. Residues: CASSTRAAQRNTGELFF. V usage is TRBV11-2 and J usage is TRBJ2-2, with TRBD2 as a possible D gene (5 bases). V lost 5 bases and J 1 base, leaving 17 bases between the germline ends. Germline assignment: CDR1 SGHAT and CDR2 FQNNGV. CDR3 length: 17 amino acids.